The T cell receptor (beta chain) under discussion was sequenced for a study of vaccination and CD4 T cells after COVID-19. For this clonotype: Its matching antigen is unknown.

Treatment reported: approximately 9-day PBMC culture with coronavirus spike peptide pools or control peptides (ViraFEST assay). Samples of CD4+ T cells were obtained from the unexposed donor before the COVID-19 pandemic (2011-2018). The authors cultured around 1.9 million PBMCs per well with 10 IU/ml IL-2 and about 9.4 ug/ml peptide pools. Following culture for around eleven days, CD4+ T cells were isolated by negative selection. Subject to cell availability, CD4+ T cells from unexposed donors were probed with SARS-CoV-2 S/N and four cold-coronavirus spikes. Trimming shortened V by 0 bases and J by 0 bases, and 6 bases separated the two germline ends. Germline CDR1 reads SGDLS; CDR2 reads YYNGEE. The CDR3 sequence is 14 residues long. Once obtained from cultured CD4+ T cells, the DNA was sequenced using the Oncomine TCR Beta short-read assay. From cultured CD4+ T cells, genomic DNA was extracted. TCRdb redid the calling of the PCR reads with MiXCR, one entry per CDR3 protein. The sample shows about 11,000 distinct CDR3 sequences, roughly 43% of them seen only once.

Sample: CD4+ T cells from blood, cultured in vitro. The rearrangement uses TRBV9 and TRBJ2-5; tentative D call: TRBD2 (5 bases). This receptor was taken from a human donor in good health. The CDR3 reads CASSVDGDQETQYF. The CDR3 DNA reads TGTGCCAGCAGCGTAGACGGGGACCAAGAGACCCAGTACTTC. The full variable domain, completed using reference TRBV9 and TRBJ2-5, is DSGVTQTPKHLITATGQRVTLRCSPRSGDLSVYWYQQSLDQGLQFLIQYYNGEERAKGNILERFSAQQFPDLHSELNLSSLELGDSALYFCASSVDGDQETQYFGPGTRLLVL.